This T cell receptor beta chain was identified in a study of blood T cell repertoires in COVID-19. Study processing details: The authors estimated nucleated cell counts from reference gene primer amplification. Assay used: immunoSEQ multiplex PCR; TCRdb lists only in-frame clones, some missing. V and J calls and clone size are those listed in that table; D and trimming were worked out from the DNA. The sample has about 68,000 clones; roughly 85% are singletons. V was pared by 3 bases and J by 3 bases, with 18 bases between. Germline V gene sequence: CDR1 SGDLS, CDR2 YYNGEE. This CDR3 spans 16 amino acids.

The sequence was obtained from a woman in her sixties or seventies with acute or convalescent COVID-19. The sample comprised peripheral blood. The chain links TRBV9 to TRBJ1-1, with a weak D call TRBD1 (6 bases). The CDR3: CASSASKRGGHTEAFF. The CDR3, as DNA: TGTGCCAGCAGCGCCTCCAAGAGGGGGGGCCACACTGAAGCTTTCTTT.